This T cell receptor (beta chain) stems from a study of read filtering for tumor transcriptome and immune sequencing. Overall study: R-ISS stage counts were 8 for I, about 15 for II, six or seven for III. General study results and limits: Approximately 80% of IR-seq clonotypes had one read, totaling about 3.5% of reads; RNA-seq: roughly 76% and 46%.

There are 15 residues in the CDR3. Trimming left V 6 bases short and J 8 bases short, with 20 bases between. Germline loops: CDR1 SGHAT, CDR2 FQNNGV. The library was built from roughly 400 ng RNA with molecular barcoded adaptors for alpha/delta and beta/gamma chains. TCRdb redid the calling of the reads with MiXCR, one entry per CDR3 protein. The repertoire holds about 41,000 distinct CDR3 sequences, with 13% as singletons. Comment on this clonotype: Its antigen remains unknown.

The sequence was obtained from a donor at least 40 years old with multiple myeloma. Sequenced sample: a population of CD138-negative cells sorted from bone marrow. V gene TRBV11-2 combines with J gene TRBJ2-1, with TRBD1 as a possible D gene (6 bases). CDR3 nucleotides: TGTGCCAGCAGACTAAGGACAGACATGGGCCATGAGCAGTTCTTC. Protein: CASRLRTDMGHEQFF.